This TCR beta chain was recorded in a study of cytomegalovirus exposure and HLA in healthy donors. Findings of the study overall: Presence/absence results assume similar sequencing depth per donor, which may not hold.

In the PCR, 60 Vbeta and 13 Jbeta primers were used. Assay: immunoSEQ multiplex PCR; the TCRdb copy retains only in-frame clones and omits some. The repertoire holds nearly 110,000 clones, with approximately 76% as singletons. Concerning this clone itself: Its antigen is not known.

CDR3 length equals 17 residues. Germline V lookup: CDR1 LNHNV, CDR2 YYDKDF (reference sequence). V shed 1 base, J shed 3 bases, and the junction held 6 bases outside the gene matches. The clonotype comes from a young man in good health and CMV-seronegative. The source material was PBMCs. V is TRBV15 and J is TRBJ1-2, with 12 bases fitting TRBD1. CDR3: CATSRGKGTGGHYGYTF. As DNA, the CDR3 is TGTGCCACCAGCAGAGGAAAGGGGACAGGGGGCCACTATGGCTACACCTTC.